This T cell receptor beta chain is drawn from a study of blood T cells in healthy people across ages. The trim removed 3 bases at V and 5 bases at J, leaving 6 bases unmatched. Germline CDR1 and CDR2: SGDLS and YYNGEE. The CDR3 length is 15 residues. Through a sample-barcoded 5' primer and a J-beta primer mix, a second PCR was run for 7 to 11 cycles. TCRdb called the 5' RACE reads again in MiXCR, with one record for every CDR3 protein. The sample records about 650,000 distinct CDR3 sequences, about 30% being singletons. This clonotype was sampled from a woman over 75 in good health. The sequencing input was blood. The chain combines TRBV9 with TRBJ2-2, with 8 nucleotides matching TRBD1. The CDR3 coding sequence is TGTGCCAGCAGCGGCAGGGGGCGCGAAACCGGGGAGCTGTTTTTT. This codes for CASSGRGRETGELFF.